This TCR beta chain originates from a study of T cell repertoires in cytomegalovirus infection. Each CDR3 protein gets one entry after TCRdb re-called the reads with MiXCR. This table has fewer than 650,000 distinct CDR3 sequences, almost 40% appearing once. This clonotype was recorded a few times. What it binds is not known. The CDR3 sequence is 16 residues long. CDR1 and CDR2 (germline): SGHTA, FQGNSA. V lost 0 bases and J lost 12; bases outside the gene matches: 11. The sequenced sample was cultured PBMCs, obtained from culture after CMV antigen stimulation. This clonotype was sampled from a human donor in good health (CMV status not recorded). Some clones in this sample may be carry-over from other donors' samples. V is TRBV7-2 and J is TRBJ1-6; TRBD1 aligns across 7 bases. CDR3 coding DNA: TGTGCCAGCAGCTTAGCGCTAGGGCAGGGGGAGAAACCCCTCCACTTT. It is translated as CASSLALGQGEKPLHF. The variable domain in full, with the rest retrieved from reference TRBV7-2 and TRBJ1-6, is GAGVSQSPSNKVTEKGKDVELRCDPISGHTALYWYRQSLGQGLEFLIYFQGNSAPDKSGLPSDRFSAERTGGSVSTLTIQRTQQEDSAVYLCASSLALGQGEKPLHFGNGTRLTVT.